This TCR beta chain was recorded in a study of cytomegalovirus exposure and HLA in healthy donors. Study summary: A prior analysis found 90 million to 120 million unique TCR beta sequences from about 179 million T cells. Genotyping of under 500 donors showed that about 83% belonged to the Caucasian-associated ancestry cluster.

Trimming removed 5 bases at V and 1 base at J, with 8 bases between. The CDR3 totals 13 residues. Germline values: CDR1 KGHSH, CDR2 LQKENI. Details on this clone: Its specificity is unknown.

The PCR made use of 60 Vbeta and 13 Jbeta primers. Only in-frame clones appear in the TCRdb table, and some are missing; sequencing was by immunoSEQ multiplex PCR. The sample consists of 150,000 or so clones, approximately 82% of them appearing once. Study-level findings and limits: Among the CMV-associated chains, three were confirmed in vitro as specific for CMV antigens.

The rearrangement links TRBV18 to TRBJ1-1; D is unclear. This sequence was found in a man aged 18 to 29 in good health and CMV-seropositive. The sample was PBMCs. The CDR3, as DNA: TGTGCCAGCTCAAACACACGGAACACTGAAGCTTTCTTT. Translating it yields CASSNTRNTEAFF.